Shown below are 20 T cell receptor beta chains from a single sample sequenced in a study of blood T cell repertoires in COVID-19. Measured with immunoSEQ multiplex PCR; TCRdb has only the in-frame clones, and not every one. The repertoire includes roughly 160,000 clones, around 82% of them detected once, and 6.9% sits in the top ten. Sequencing was carried out using peripheral blood. All receptors come from a man older than 75 with COVID-19, enrolled during active disease.

The chain is built from TRBV13 and TRBJ2-2, with D tentatively TRBD1 (6 bases). Looked up from germline, CDR1 is PRHDT and CDR2 is FYEKMQ (reference sequence). V gave up 3 bases and J gave up 6 bases, with 8 bases separating them. The CDR3 consists of 13 residues. CDR3 residues: CASSLRGSGELFF. For the CDR3, the DNA is TGTGCCAGCAGCTTGAGGGGGTCCGGGGAGCTGTTTTTT. The entire variable domain, with the rest obtained from reference TRBV13 and TRBJ2-2, is as follows: AAGVIQSPRHLIKEKRETATLKCYPIPRHDTVYWYQQGPGQDPQFLISFYEKMQSDKGSIPDRFSAQQFSDYHSELNMSSLELGDSALYFCASSLRGSGELFFGEGSRLTVL.

The rearrangement joins TRBV19 to TRBJ1-6; 7 nucleotides agree with TRBD1. The CDR3 runs 15 residues. The V gene's germline CDR1 is LNHDA and CDR2 SQIVND (reference sequence). V lost 4 bases and J lost 7; bases outside the gene matches: 7. CDR3 DNA sequence: TGTGCCAGTAGTACCCGACAGGGTGGGAATTCACCCCTCCACTTT. It specifies CASSTRQGGNSPLHF.

The rearrangement links TRBV5-1 to TRBJ2-3, with TRBD2 as a possible D gene (6 bases). The V end was cut by 3 bases, the J end by 4 bases, with 12 bases between. Germline values: CDR1 SGHRS, CDR2 YFSETQ. The CDR3 contains 14 residues. CDR3: CASSSGVDSDTQYF. The CDR3 DNA reads as TGCGCCAGCAGCTCGGGAGTTGATTCAGATACGCAGTATTTT.

The chain employs TRBV10-1 and TRBJ2-3; 7 bases map to TRBD2. The junction had 12 bases not matched to a gene; V was cut back by 6 bases and J by 3 bases. This CDR3 spans 16 amino acids. CDR1 is WNHNN and CDR2 is SYGVQD in the germline V gene (reference sequence). CDR3 sequence: CASSLARGGGTDTQYF. The CDR3, as DNA: TGCGCCAGCAGCCTAGCTCGAGGCGGGGGTACAGATACGCAGTATTTT.

This chain links TRBV27 with TRBJ1-1; maybe TRBD1 (5 bases). The CDR3 is 15 residues long. V dropped 0 bases and J dropped 5 bases, with 13 bases sitting between them. CDR1 is MNHEY, CDR2 SMNVEV, per germline (reference sequence). CDR3 sequence (DNA): TGTGCCAGCAGTTTATCCCAACGGAAGGGGACTGAAGCTTTCTTT. Protein product: CASSLSQRKGTEAFF.

The genes are TRBV18 and TRBJ1-6, with 8 bases fitting TRBD1. Trimming took 3 bases from V and 5 from J; bases not matched to a gene: 3. This CDR3 is built from 15 residues. CDR1 and CDR2 (germline): KGHSH, LQKENI. The CDR3 loop reads CASSPTGVNNSPLHF. As DNA, the CDR3 is TGTGCCAGCTCACCGACAGGGGTGAATAATTCACCCCTCCACTTT.

V gene TRBV5-5 combines with J gene TRBJ1-1, with a tentative D call TRBD1 (5 bases). V dropped 0 bases and J dropped 0 bases, with 18 bases sitting between them. The germline V gene has CDR1 SGHKS and CDR2 YYEKEE (reference sequence). The CDR3 sequence is 18 residues long. CDR3 loop: CASSLVAGKGIVNTEAFF. CDR3 nucleotides: TGTGCCAGCAGCTTGGTGGCAGGGAAGGGGATAGTGAACACTGAAGCTTTCTTT.

This rearrangement joins TRBV11-2 to TRBJ1-1, with 7 bases that match TRBD1. Per germline, CDR1 SGHAT and CDR2 FQNNGV. The CDR3 is 13 residues long. V lost 4 bases, J lost 8 bases, and 7 bases stayed unmatched. Written as DNA, the CDR3 is TGTGCCAGCAGCTCACCCGACAGGGCGGAAGCTTTCTTT. This translates into CASSSPDRAEAFF.

V gene TRBV6-1 combines with J gene TRBJ1-2; the D is unclear. V dropped 1 base and J dropped 5 bases, with 14 bases sitting between them. The length of the CDR3 is 15 residues. CDR1 is MNHNS and CDR2 is SASEGT in the germline V gene. This CDR3 is CASSEGYSPSYGYTF. The CDR3 DNA reads TGTGCCAGCAGTGAAGGGTACAGTCCGAGTTATGGCTACACCTTC.

V gene TRBV6-6 combines with J gene TRBJ2-6; no clear D gene. The V and J ends lost 6 bases and 0 bases respectively, with 9 bases between them. The V gene's germline CDR1 is MNHNY and CDR2 SVGAGI (reference sequence). This CDR3 spans 15 amino acids. CDR3 in DNA: TGTGCCAGCAGCCCCCCCGGCTCTGGGGCCAACGTCCTGACTTTC. It codes for CASSPPGSGANVLTF.

The chain is built from TRBV10-3 and TRBJ1-1, with D possibly matching TRBD1 (5 bases). The V gene lost 6 bases and the J gene lost 4 bases, with 15 bases spanning the gap. Germline loops: CDR1 ENHRY, CDR2 SYGVKD. The CDR3 length is 14 residues. This CDR3 reads CAIRGDSGSTEAFF. The DNA of the CDR3 is TGTGCCATCAGAGGGGATAGTGGGTCCACTGAAGCTTTCTTT.

The chain is built from TRBV9 and TRBJ2-1; D is possibly TRBD2 (5 bases). The CDR3 length is 15 residues. Germline V gene data show CDR1 as SGDLS and CDR2 as YYNGEE. V lost 3 bases to trimming and J lost 2 bases, with 12 bases between them. CDR3 sequence reads: CASSAGLGPYNEQFF. DNA for the CDR3: TGTGCCAGCAGCGCAGGACTGGGCCCCTACAATGAGCAGTTCTTC. Filled out from reference TRBV9 and TRBJ2-1, the complete variable domain reads DSGVTQTPKHLITATGQRVTLRCSPRSGDLSVYWYQQSLDQGLQFLIQYYNGEERAKGNILERFSAQQFPDLHSELNLSSLELGDSALYFCASSAGLGPYNEQFFGPGTRLTVL.

The chain has TRBV10-1 and TRBJ1-6; 7 nucleotides agree with TRBD1. The CDR3 contains 14 residues. J was trimmed by 6 bases and V by 5 bases; bases with no gene match: 4. Germline V gene lookup returns CDR1 WNHNN and CDR2 SYGVQD (reference sequence). CDR3 sequence reads: CASSMGQPNSPLHF. CDR3 nucleotides: TGCGCCAGCAGTATGGGACAGCCTAATTCACCCCTCCACTTT.

The V gene is TRBV2, the J gene TRBJ1-2; TRBD1 matches at 9 bases. J gave up 8 bases and V 6 bases, and 4 bases lay outside the gene matches. The CDR3 loop spans 12 amino acids. Germline lookup yields CDR1 SNHLY and CDR2 FYNNEI. The CDR3 reads CASRDRGYGYTF. The CDR3 DNA follows: TGTGCCAGCAGGGACAGGGGTTACGGCTACACCTTC.

The V gene is TRBV5-1, the J gene TRBJ2-3, with D possibly being TRBD2 (6 bases). Trimming cost V 2 bases and J 2 bases, with 9 bases left between them. In germline, CDR1 is SGHRS, CDR2 YFSETQ. CDR3 length: 14 amino acids. The CDR3 region is CASSFGDSTDTQYF. DNA for the CDR3: TGCGCCAGCAGCTTCGGGGACTCCACAGATACGCAGTATTTT.

This clone turned up a few times. The chain combines TRBV5-1 with TRBJ1-3, with D possibly matching TRBD1 (5 bases). The CDR3 spans 16 residues. The V end was cut by 0 bases, the J end by 0 bases, with 10 bases between. CDR1 SGHRS and CDR2 YFSETQ come from the germline V gene. The CDR3 DNA reads as TGCGCCAGCAGCTTGGCCGGACAATTCTCTGGAAACACCATATATTTT. It is translated as CASSLAGQFSGNTIYF.

The chain employs TRBV7-6 and TRBJ1-1; 8 bases line up with TRBD1. Looked up from germline, CDR1 is SGHVS and CDR2 is FNYEAQ. V gave up 1 base and J gave up 3 bases; unmatched junction bases: 4. This CDR3 is built from 15 residues. The CDR3 protein is CASSLETGGDTEAFF. CDR3 DNA: TGTGCCAGCAGCTTAGAAACAGGGGGGGACACTGAAGCTTTCTTT.

The chain carries TRBV5-6 and TRBJ2-5, with D possibly matching TRBD2 (7 bases). V was trimmed by 2 bases and J by 5 bases, leaving 19 bases between them. From germline, CDR1 is SGHDT and CDR2 YYEEEE. CDR3 length: 16 amino acids. CDR3 sequence: CASSFQASGGRETQYF. The DNA of the CDR3 is TGTGCCAGCAGCTTTCAAGCTTCGGGGGGCAGGGAGACCCAGTACTTC.

V and J are TRBV10-2 and TRBJ1-1; possibly TRBD1 for D (5 bases). The CDR3 contains 15 residues. V lost 3 bases, J lost 4 bases, and 15 bases lay in between. Germline V gene lookup returns CDR1 WSHSY and CDR2 SAAADI. The CDR3 sequence is CASSEFGAPGTEAFF. CDR3 sequence (DNA): TGCGCCAGCAGTGAATTTGGGGCCCCGGGCACTGAAGCTTTCTTT.

This clone was detected only a few times. V and J are TRBV18 and TRBJ2-6; tentatively, D is TRBD1 (5 bases). Germline CDR1 KGHSH, CDR2 LQKENI. Trimming cost V 3 bases and J 1 base, with 16 bases left between them. This CDR3 has 18 amino acids. In DNA, the CDR3 is TGTGCCAGCTCACCGGTGGGATTAACAGGATCTGGGGCCAACGTCCTGACTTTC. Translated, it gives CASSPVGLTGSGANVLTF.